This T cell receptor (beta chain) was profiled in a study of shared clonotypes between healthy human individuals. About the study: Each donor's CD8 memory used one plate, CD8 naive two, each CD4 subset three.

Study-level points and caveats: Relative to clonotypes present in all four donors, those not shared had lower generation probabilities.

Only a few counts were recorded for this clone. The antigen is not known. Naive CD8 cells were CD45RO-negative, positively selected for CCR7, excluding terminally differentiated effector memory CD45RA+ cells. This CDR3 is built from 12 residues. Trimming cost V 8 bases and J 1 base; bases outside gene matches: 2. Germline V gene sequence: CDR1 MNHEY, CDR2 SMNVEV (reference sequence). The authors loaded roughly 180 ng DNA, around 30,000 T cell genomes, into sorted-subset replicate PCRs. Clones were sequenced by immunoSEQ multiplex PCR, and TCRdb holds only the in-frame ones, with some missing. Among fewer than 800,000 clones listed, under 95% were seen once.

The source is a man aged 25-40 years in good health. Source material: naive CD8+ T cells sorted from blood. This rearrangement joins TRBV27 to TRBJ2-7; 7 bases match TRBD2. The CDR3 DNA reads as TGTGCCAGCGCGGGAGTATCCTACGAGCAGTACTTC. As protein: CASAGVSYEQYF.